The 28 T cell receptor beta chains given below trace back to one sample, sequenced in a study of response to subunit inactivated influenza vaccine. Using its own MiXCR run on the RT-PCR reads, TCRdb lists one record per CDR3 protein. The top ten clones hold 5.5% to 7% of a sample with 550,000 to 800,000 distinct CDR3 sequences, approximately 15% of them seen once. The material was PBMCs from blood, obtained 14 days before vaccination. Receptors originate from a man aged 50 or older who received an inactivated influenza vaccine.

In this sample, this clonotype turned up a few times. The chain couples TRBV7-2 to TRBJ2-5; 8 nucleotides agree with TRBD2. After removal of 7 bases from V and 7 bases from J, the junction contained 2 bases not matched to a gene. The CDR3 extends over 11 amino acids. Germline values: CDR1 SGHTA, CDR2 FQGNSA. The CDR3 loop reads CASTGGGTQYF. CDR3 coding DNA: TGTGCCAGCACGGGGGGGGGGACCCAGTACTTC. Variable domain in full (rest from reference TRBV7-2 and TRBJ2-5): GAGVSQSPSNKVTEKGKDVELRCDPISGHTALYWYRQSLGQGLEFLIYFQGNSAPDKSGLPSDRFSAERTGGSVSTLTIQRTQQEDSAVYLCASTGGGTQYFGPGTRLLVL.

The chain joins TRBV4-1 to TRBJ2-1; 10 bases are a match to TRBD2. The V and J ends lost 3 bases and 4 bases, in that order; junction bases with no gene match: 6. CDR3 length: 16 amino acids. Germline CDR1 is MGHRA and CDR2 is YSYEKL. The CDR3 coding sequence is TGCGCCAGCAGCCAGGAGGGACTAGCGAGATACAATGAGCAGTTCTTC. This encodes CASSQEGLARYNEQFF.

V gene TRBV5-1 combines with J gene TRBJ2-7; D might be TRBD2 (6 bases). V was pared by 4 bases and J by 6 bases, with 11 bases between. Per the germline V gene, CDR1 is SGHRS and CDR2 is YFSETQ. The CDR3 extends over 12 amino acids. The CDR3 loop reads CASSPNGSEQYF. CDR3 bases: TGCGCCAGCAGCCCCAACGGGAGCGAGCAGTACTTC.

The chain combines TRBV5-1 with TRBJ2-1; D could derive from TRBD1 or TRBD2 (6 bases each). The CDR3 runs to 14 residues. Germline values: CDR1 SGHRS, CDR2 YFSETQ. Trimming removed 4 bases from V and 3 bases from J, with 11 bases in between. This CDR3 reads CASSTKGGYNEQFF. DNA for the CDR3: TGCGCCAGCAGCACCAAGGGGGGCTACAATGAGCAGTTCTTC.

This clonotype has just a few counts. The rearrangement joins TRBV3-1 to TRBJ2-1; the D gene could be TRBD1 or TRBD2 (5 bases each). Trimming removed 3 bases from V and 9 bases from J, with 12 bases in between. CDR3 length: 13 residues. CDR1 and CDR2 (germline): LGHDT, YNNKEL (reference sequence). The chain's CDR3 is CASSQADSGEQFF. CDR3 coding DNA: TGTGCCAGCAGCCAGGCTGACAGCGGTGAGCAGTTCTTC.

The chain couples TRBV30 to TRBJ1-1; 8 bases line up with TRBD1. Per germline, CDR1 GTSNPN and CDR2 SVGIG (reference sequence). After removal of 8 bases from V and 1 base from J, the junction contained 0 bases not matched to a gene. The CDR3 extends over 11 amino acids. The CDR3 sequence is CAGTGNTEAFF. CDR3 bases: TGTGCCGGGACAGGGAACACTGAAGCTTTCTTT.

This clonotype occurred a few times. The chain uses TRBV19 and TRBJ2-1; TRBD1 might be the D (6 bases). This CDR3 region has 12 residues. Trimming took 4 bases from V and 10 from J, leaving 11 bases between them. Germline V lookup: CDR1 LNHDA, CDR2 SQIVND (reference sequence). CDR3 amino acids: CASSRGLEEQFF. For the CDR3, the DNA is TGTGCCAGTAGTAGGGGGCTAGAAGAGCAGTTCTTC.

This clonotype was recorded many times. The chain couples TRBV6-2 or TRBV6-3 to TRBJ1-5; TRBD1 matches at 10 bases. This CDR3 spans 18 amino acids. The ends lost 6 bases at V and 9 bases at J; junction bases unmatched: 20. The germline V gene has CDR1 MNHEY and CDR2 SVGEGT. As DNA, the CDR3 is TGTGCCAGCAGACGCCGGGACAGGGGAAGAGAGGAACGGGGGCCCCAGCATTTT. The encoded protein is CASRRRDRGREERGPQHF.

This clonotype was seen a handful of times. The CDR3 DNA reads as TGTGCCAGCAGTGATGCCCCGCCAGGGGGGCCTTACGAGCAGTACTTC. It encodes CASSDAPPGGPYEQYF. J is TRBJ2-7 and V is TRBV2; a weak D match, TRBD1 (7 bases). In germline, CDR1 is SNHLY, CDR2 FYNNEI. V gave up 3 bases and J gave up 4 bases, with 19 bases separating them. The CDR3 covers 16 residues.

In its sample, this clonotype was seen a few times. CDR3 DNA: TGTGCCAGCAGGCCTACAGGGACGAACACTGAAGCTTTCTTT. This sequence encodes CASRPTGTNTEAFF. The V and J genes are TRBV6-2 or TRBV6-3 and TRBJ1-1, with D perhaps matching TRBD1 (6 bases). The length of the CDR3 is 14 residues. Trimming removed 6 bases at V and 1 base at J, with 12 bases between. From germline, CDR1 is MNHEY and CDR2 SVGEGT.

This clonotype has ten or more counts. The chain carries TRBV5-1 and TRBJ1-1; the D gene is possibly TRBD1 (6 bases). The CDR3 consists of 14 residues. Germline loops: CDR1 SGHRS, CDR2 YFSETQ. Trimming took off 4 bases at V and 2 bases at J, with 12 bases between the two ends. The CDR3 nucleotides read TGCGCCAGCAGCAAGGGGGGCCCAAACACTGAAGCTTTCTTT. Translating it yields CASSKGGPNTEAFF.

This clonotype has a count of ten or more. The J gene is TRBJ1-4, the V gene TRBV7-2; D perhaps matches TRBD1 (5 bases). The CDR3 totals 15 residues. Between the trimmed V and J ends, which lost 6 bases and 5 bases, there was a span of 16 bases. Germline CDR1 reads SGHTA; CDR2 reads FQGNSA. The CDR3 spells CASSLFSGPNEKLFF. In nucleotides, the CDR3 is TGTGCCAGCAGTTTATTTTCAGGGCCAAATGAAAAACTGTTTTTT. Supplemented by reference TRBV7-2 and TRBJ1-4, the full variable domain reads GAGVSQSPSNKVTEKGKDVELRCDPISGHTALYWYRQSLGQGLEFLIYFQGNSAPDKSGLPSDRFSAERTGGSVSTLTIQRTQQEDSAVYLCASSLFSGPNEKLFFGSGTQLSVL.

This clonotype was detected only a few times. V is TRBV20-1 and J is TRBJ2-1; TRBD2 might be the D (5 bases). This CDR3 has 15 residues. The V gene's germline CDR1 is DFQATT and CDR2 SNEGSKA (reference sequence). V dropped 0 bases and J dropped 1 base, with 10 bases sitting between them. The CDR3 bases are TGCAGTGCTAGAGAGACTACCTGGTCCTACAATGAGCAGTTCTTC. Translation gives CSARETTWSYNEQFF.

This clonotype has more than one count but fewer than ten. The J gene is TRBJ2-7, the V gene TRBV9; 13 nucleotides line up with TRBD2. The germline CDR1 and CDR2 sequences are SGDLS and YYNGEE. The V segment lost 3 bases and the J segment 1 base; nucleotides outside the gene matches: 7. The CDR3 contains 17 residues. The DNA of the CDR3 is TGTGCCAGCAGCGAAGGGACTAGCGGGACACGGTCCTACGAGCAGTACTTC. It encodes CASSEGTSGTRSYEQYF.

This sequence joins TRBV4-1 and TRBJ2-7, with D maybe TRBD1 (6 bases). Germline V gene data show CDR1 as MGHRA and CDR2 as YSYEKL. The ends were cut back, 0 bases at V and 3 bases at J, with 12 bases in the middle. This CDR3 is built from 15 residues. The CDR3 region is CASSQEGTYSYEQYF. For the CDR3, the DNA is TGCGCCAGCAGCCAAGAAGGGACATATAGCTACGAGCAGTACTTC.

There are a few counts of this clonotype. The chain is built from TRBV3-1 and TRBJ1-2; D is unclear. This CDR3 contains 12 residues. Trimming removed 4 bases at V and 8 bases at J, with 11 bases between. The germline CDR1 and CDR2 sequences are LGHDT and YNNKEL (reference sequence). The CDR3 DNA follows: TGTGCCAGCAGCCCAGAGCGAGGCGGCTACACCTTC. This translates into CASSPERGGYTF.

This sequence joins TRBV29-1 and TRBJ2-2; tentative D call: TRBD2 (5 bases). The CDR3 consists of 12 residues. The V gene lost 4 bases and the J gene lost 7 bases, with 10 bases spanning the gap. Germline-derived CDR1 and CDR2 are SQVTM and ANQGSEA. CDR3 residues: CSVGETFGELFF. CDR3 nucleotide sequence: TGCAGCGTTGGGGAGACGTTCGGGGAGCTGTTTTTT.

The chain has TRBV12-3 or TRBV12-4 and TRBJ1-6; D is unclear. This CDR3 has 16 residues. V was cut by 2 bases and J by 0 bases, with 8 bases left in between. CDR3 sequence reads: CASSLIGVSYNSPLHF. The CDR3 coding sequence is TGTGCCAGCAGTTTAATCGGTGTCTCCTATAATTCACCCCTCCACTTT.

The chain combines TRBV5-1 with TRBJ2-7; D is uncertain. This CDR3 spans 16 amino acids. Germline V gene data show CDR1 as SGHRS and CDR2 as YFSETQ. Between the trimmed V and J ends, which lost 0 bases and 0 bases, there was a span of 13 bases. Written as DNA, the CDR3 is TGCGCCAGCAGCTTGGGCCTTCGGACGTCCTCCTACGAGCAGTACTTC. Encoded protein: CASSLGLRTSSYEQYF.

The chain couples TRBV12-3 or TRBV12-4 to TRBJ2-4, with 8 nucleotides matching TRBD1. Losses at the gene ends were 6 bases for V and 4 bases for J; bases not matched to a gene: 8. This CDR3 has 15 residues. CDR3 sequence (DNA): TGTGCCAGCAGCCGCAGGGGGCATGGGAAAAACATTCAGTACTTC. Protein product: CASSRRGHGKNIQYF.

There are many counts of this clonotype. The chain is built from TRBV6-6 and TRBJ1-5; D ambiguous. There are 13 residues in the CDR3. Trimming removed 8 bases from V and 0 bases from J, with 8 bases in between. Per germline, CDR1 MNHNY and CDR2 SVGAGI (reference sequence). CDR3 protein: CASQTVSNQPQHF. The CDR3 bases are TGTGCCAGCCAGACTGTTAGCAATCAGCCCCAGCATTTT.

The V and J genes are TRBV9 and TRBJ2-3; 9 nucleotides agree with TRBD1. Losses at the gene ends were 3 bases for V and 6 bases for J; bases not matched to a gene: 5. The germline V gene has CDR1 SGDLS and CDR2 YYNGEE. The CDR3 is made up of 14 amino acids. The CDR3 coding sequence is TGTGCCAGCAGCGCCGGGACAGGGACCGATACGCAGTATTTT. It specifies CASSAGTGTDTQYF.

The V gene is TRBV4-2, the J gene TRBJ1-5; the D is unclear. Germline lookup yields CDR1 LGHNA and CDR2 YNFKEQ. This CDR3 region has 14 residues. The V and J ends lost 5 bases and 6 bases respectively, with 14 bases between them. The CDR3 nucleotides read TGTGCCAGCAGCGAACCCGGGGTCGCTCAGCCCCAGCATTTT. Translating it yields CASSEPGVAQPQHF.

This clonotype was seen repeatedly, ten times or more. J is TRBJ1-1 and V is TRBV10-3, with D possibly matching TRBD1 (5 bases). V shed 3 bases and J shed 3 bases, with 11 bases lying between them. CDR3 size: 14 residues. CDR1 is ENHRY and CDR2 is SYGVKD in the germline V gene. DNA for the CDR3: TGTGCCATCAGTGACGGGGCGGGGGACACTGAAGCTTTCTTT. Amino acid sequence: CAISDGAGDTEAFF.

This clonotype showed up many times. The chain combines TRBV15 with TRBJ2-1, with 8 bases fitting TRBD1. In germline, CDR1 is LNHNV, CDR2 YYDKDF (reference sequence). The CDR3 runs to 16 residues. Trimming took 2 bases from V and 0 from J; bases not matched to a gene: 3. This CDR3 reads CATSRRDRSSYNEQFF. CDR3 bases: TGTGCCACCAGCAGACGGGACAGGAGCTCCTACAATGAGCAGTTCTTC. Complete variable domain (other parts from reference TRBV15 and TRBJ2-1): DAMVIQNPRYQVTQFGKPVTLSCSQTLNHNVMYWYQQKSSQAPKLLFHYYDKDFNNEADTPDNFQSRRPNTSFCFLDIRSPGLGDTAMYLCATSRRDRSSYNEQFFGPGTRLTVL.

This clonotype was seen only a few times. The chain carries TRBV7-2 and TRBJ2-5, with a possible D match to TRBD2 (7 bases). There are 14 residues in the CDR3. Per germline, CDR1 SGHTA and CDR2 FQGNSA. V lost 4 bases and J lost 1, with 10 bases in between. CDR3 protein: CASSSRGAQETQYF. The CDR3 DNA follows: TGTGCCAGCAGCTCTCGGGGGGCCCAAGAGACCCAGTACTTC.

The chain is built from TRBV5-6 and TRBJ2-7, with 9 bases fitting TRBD2. With 1 base clipped from V and 4 bases from J, the junction kept 6 bases outside the gene matches. This CDR3 region has 15 residues. CDR1 and CDR2 from the germline V gene are SGHDT and YYEEEE. CDR3 DNA sequence: TGTGCCAGCAGCTTGCTTCCGCGGGGGGGATACGAGCAGTACTTC. It specifies CASSLLPRGGYEQYF.

The V gene is TRBV12-3 or TRBV12-4, the J gene TRBJ1-6; D unresolved. The CDR3 totals 20 residues. V shed 6 bases and J shed 9 bases, with 33 bases lying between them. The CDR3 DNA sequence: TGTGCCAGCAGCTTCCTCGGCAGGACGGCCTCCGTGGTTCGGGGTTCACCCCTCCACTTT. Its protein product is CASSFLGRTASVVRGSPLHF.